These 32 T cell receptor beta chains share one sample of origin, sequenced in a study of blood T cells in healthy people across ages. Sample-barcoded 5' priming and a J-beta primer mix drove a second PCR of roughly 6 to 12 cycles. TCRdb analysed the 5' RACE reads with MiXCR anew, one entry per CDR3 protein. The table has some 1.5 million distinct CDR3 sequences, 28% seen once. Sequencing was carried out using blood. The receptors originated from a woman aged 25 to 39 in good health.

The V gene is TRBV7-9, the J gene TRBJ1-1; a weak D match, TRBD1 (6 bases). Per the germline V gene, CDR1 is SEHNR and CDR2 is FQNEAQ (reference sequence). The CDR3 runs to 15 residues. The V and J ends lost 1 base and 4 bases respectively, with 13 bases between them. The CDR3, as DNA: TGTGCCAGCAGCTTAGGCAGGGGACTAGCCACTGAAGCTTTCTTT. It specifies CASSLGRGLATEAFF.

The CDR3 DNA sequence: TGTGCCAGCAGTTCTGGCCCGGCGGGGACCTACGAGCAGTACTTC. Translating gives CASSSGPAGTYEQYF. V is TRBV3-1 and J is TRBJ2-7; D may be TRBD2 (6 bases). From germline, CDR1 is LGHDT and CDR2 YNNKEL (reference sequence). V shed 6 bases and J shed 2 bases, with 17 bases lying between them. This CDR3 contains 15 residues.

This chain connects TRBV7-9 to TRBJ1-1; the D is unclear. This CDR3 is 13 amino acids long. V was shortened by 10 bases and J by 0 bases, with 12 bases between the two germline ends. Germline loops: CDR1 SEHNR, CDR2 FQNEAQ (reference sequence). The CDR3 nucleotides read TGTGCCACCCTGTCATACGTGAACACTGAAGCTTTCTTT. It yields the protein CATLSYVNTEAFF.

This clonotype came up a few times. This rearrangement joins TRBV4-1 to TRBJ2-3, with 8 bases lining up with TRBD2. Unmatched junction bases numbered 21, after V lost 4 bases and J lost 3 bases. Germline V gives CDR1 MGHRA, CDR2 YSYEKL. The CDR3 spans 20 residues. CDR3 protein: CASSPISIVAAGEVTDTQYF. The CDR3, as DNA: TGCGCCAGCAGCCCAATCTCCATTGTCGCAGCGGGGGAAGTGACAGATACGCAGTATTTT.

The sample holds a few counts of this clonotype. V and J are TRBV30 and TRBJ2-1; the D is unclear. This CDR3 contains 12 residues. The germline gives CDR1 GTSNPN, CDR2 SVGIG (reference sequence). Trimming shortened V by 2 bases and J by 5 bases, and 7 bases separated the two germline ends. This CDR3 is CAWSNSNNEQFF. The CDR3 nucleotides read TGTGCCTGGAGTAACTCGAACAATGAGCAGTTCTTC. Full variable domain (outside the CDR3, taken from reference TRBV30 and TRBJ2-1): SQTIHQWPATLVQPVGSPLSLECTVEGTSNPNLYWYRQAAGRGLQLLFYSVGIGQISSEVPQNLSASRPQDRQFILSSKKLLLSDSGFYLCAWSNSNNEQFFGPGTRLTVL.

This clonotype showed up just a few times. The chain uses TRBV28 and TRBJ2-3; TRBD2 aligns across 14 bases. This CDR3 contains 17 residues. V gave up 3 bases and J gave up 5 bases; unmatched junction bases: 7. Germline CDR1 MDHEN, CDR2 SYDVKM. CDR3 protein: CASSFGTGLAGEDTQYF. CDR3 DNA sequence: TGTGCCAGCAGTTTCGGAACGGGACTAGCGGGAGAAGATACGCAGTATTTT.

This clonotype was detected only once. This chain links TRBV6-2 or TRBV6-3 with TRBJ2-2, with 8 bases that match TRBD2. The CDR3 totals 18 residues. V was pared by 0 bases and J by 1 base, with 7 bases of the junction left unmatched. Looked up from germline, CDR1 is MNHEY and CDR2 is SVGEGT. The CDR3 sequence: CASSYSSLAGLNTGELFF. The CDR3 DNA sequence: TGTGCCAGCAGTTACTCGAGTCTAGCGGGCCTGAACACCGGGGAGCTGTTTTTT.

The genes are TRBV20-1 and TRBJ2-4; 11 bases map to TRBD2. With the DNA end fitting TRBJ2-7 better, the J assignment may be wrong. Germline lookup yields CDR1 DFQATT and CDR2 SNEGSKA (reference sequence). The CDR3 contains 16 residues. The CDR3 sequence: CSASSFLAGGSYEQYF. Written as DNA, the CDR3 is TGCAGTGCTAGTTCTTTCCTAGCGGGAGGCAGCTACGAGCAGTACTTC.

This clonotype was counted ten times or more. CDR3 protein: CASSFRRGPLGETQYF. Here the CDR3 DNA reads TGTGCCAGCAGCTTTCGTCGTGGGCCGTTGGGGGAGACCCAGTACTTC. The chain carries TRBV7-2 and TRBJ2-5; D is unresolved. The germline V and J ends were trimmed by 3 bases and 5 bases, with 19 bases remaining between them. The CDR3 loop spans 16 amino acids. Germline lookup yields CDR1 SGHTA and CDR2 FQGNSA. The entire variable domain, with the rest obtained from reference TRBV7-2 and TRBJ2-5, is as follows: GAGVSQSPSNKVTEKGKDVELRCDPISGHTALYWYRQSLGQGLEFLIYFQGNSAPDKSGLPSDRFSAERTGGSVSTLTIQRTQQEDSAVYLCASSFRRGPLGETQYFGPGTRLLVL.

This clonotype is a singleton in its sample. Here the CDR3 DNA reads TGTGCCATCAGTGAATCGTCGCCAAATGGATACGAGCAGTACTTC. As protein: CAISESSPNGYEQYF. This chain links TRBV10-3 with TRBJ2-7, with unresolved D. Germline lookup yields CDR1 ENHRY and CDR2 SYGVKD. The CDR3 runs 15 residues. Trimming took 3 bases from V and 4 from J, leaving 16 bases between them.

V is TRBV5-1 and J is TRBJ2-3, with 7 nucleotides matching TRBD2. The CDR3 contains 14 residues. Losses at the gene ends were 7 bases for V and 5 bases for J; bases not matched to a gene: 10. CDR1 and CDR2 from the germline V gene are SGHRS and YFSETQ. The CDR3 DNA follows: TGCGCCAGCCGTAGGGAGGGGCAGGAAGATACGCAGTATTTT. Translation gives CASRREGQEDTQYF. The whole variable domain, filled in from reference TRBV5-1 and TRBJ2-3, reads KAGVTQTPRYLIKTRGQQVTLSCSPISGHRSVSWYQQTPGQGLQFLFEYFSETQRNKGNFPGRFSGRQFSNSRSEMNVSTLELGDSALYLCASRREGQEDTQYFGPGTRLTVL.

The CDR3 loop is CASSLGTGRSYNSPLHF. As DNA, the CDR3 is TGTGCCAGCAGCTTGGGGACAGGTCGCTCCTATAATTCACCCCTCCACTTT. The chain joins TRBV5-5 to TRBJ1-6; 7 nucleotides match TRBD1. The J segment lost 0 bases and the V segment lost 0 bases, leaving 3 bases of the junction unmatched. The CDR3 runs 17 residues. The germline gives CDR1 SGHKS, CDR2 YYEKEE (reference sequence).

V is TRBV20-1 and J is TRBJ1-2; the D is unclear. Germline V gives CDR1 DFQATT, CDR2 SNEGSKA (reference sequence). The ends were cut back, 2 bases at V and 0 bases at J, with 10 bases in the middle. The CDR3 runs 14 residues. Here the CDR3 reads CSARRHETNYGYTF. Here the CDR3 DNA reads TGCAGTGCTAGAAGACATGAAACTAACTATGGCTACACCTTC.

This chain uses TRBV10-3 with TRBJ1-3; the match to TRBD1 covers 7 bases. The junction had 10 bases not matched to a gene; V was cut back by 5 bases and J by 0 bases. The CDR3 runs 17 residues. The germline V gene encodes CDR1 ENHRY and CDR2 SYGVKD. As DNA, the CDR3 is TGTGCCATCAGTCCCCGGGATAAGGGGGCCTCTGGAAACACCATATATTTT. Amino acid sequence: CAISPRDKGASGNTIYF.

This chain joins TRBV5-5 and TRBJ1-6, with D maybe TRBD1 (6 bases). The V end was cut by 4 bases, the J end by 8 bases, with 22 bases between. CDR1 and CDR2 (germline): SGHKS, YYEKEE (reference sequence). This CDR3 region has 17 residues. The chain's CDR3 is CASSPFWGAAVDSPLHF. DNA for the CDR3: TGTGCCAGCAGCCCATTTTGGGGGGCAGCAGTGGATTCACCCCTCCACTTT.

This clonotype occurred a few times. This sequence joins TRBV6-2 or TRBV6-3 and TRBJ2-1, with D possibly matching TRBD2 (5 bases). The V gene lost 2 bases and the J gene lost 10 bases, with 18 bases spanning the gap. CDR3 length: 15 amino acids. Germline V gene sequence: CDR1 MNHEY, CDR2 SVGEGT. CDR3 in DNA: TGTGCCAGCAGTTACACTAGATTCTCTATTGGGGAGCAGTTCTTC. Amino acid sequence: CASSYTRFSIGEQFF.

The chain recombines TRBV25-1 with TRBJ1-2; 7 bases fit TRBD1. The length of the CDR3 is 14 residues. The germline gives CDR1 MGHDK, CDR2 SYGVNS. J lost 7 bases, V lost 6 bases, and 11 bases had no gene match. DNA for the CDR3: TGTGCCAGCAGGGAAACGGACAGGAGAGGTGGCTACACCTTC. It specifies CASRETDRRGGYTF.

The rearrangement joins TRBV11-2 to TRBJ2-1; maybe TRBD1 (6 bases). The V gene lost 2 bases and the J gene lost 7 bases, with 18 bases spanning the gap. Looked up from germline, CDR1 is SGHAT and CDR2 is FQNNGV. The length of the CDR3 is 16 residues. The CDR3 region has the DNA TGTGCCAGCAGCTTACCAGGGGTATGGGCCGGGAATGAGCAGTTCTTC. Translation gives CASSLPGVWAGNEQFF. Full variable domain (missing parts from reference TRBV11-2 and TRBJ2-1): EAGVAQSPRYKIIEKRQSVAFWCNPISGHATLYWYQQILGQGPKLLIQFQNNGVVDDSQLPKDRFSAERLKGVDSTLKIQPAKLEDSAVYLCASSLPGVWAGNEQFFGPGTRLTVL.

A note on this clonotype: This may stem from a read error, because a much larger clone lies one nucleotide away. The chain combines TRBV5-1 with TRBJ2-4; D tentatively reads TRBD1 or TRBD2 (5 bases each). CDR3 length: 16 residues. Per germline, CDR1 SGHRS and CDR2 YFSETQ. The CDR3 sequence: CASSSEVGLAENIQYF. For the CDR3, the DNA is TGCGCCAGCAGTTCGGAGGTGGGGCTAGCCGAAAACATTCAGTACTTC. Combining the CDR3 with reference TRBV5-1 and TRBJ2-4 gives the whole variable domain KAGVTQTPRYLIKTRGQQVTLSCSPISGHRSVSWYQQTPGQGLQFLFEYFSETQRNKGNFPGRFSGRQFSNSRSEMNVSTLELGDSALYLCASSSEVGLAENIQYFGAGTRLSVL.

The chain combines TRBV7-2 with TRBJ1-4, with D hard to call. V gave up 5 bases and J gave up 8 bases, with 15 bases separating them. This CDR3 has 14 amino acids. Looked up from germline, CDR1 is SGHTA and CDR2 is FQGNSA. In DNA form, the CDR3 reads TGTACCAGCAGCCCCGCTTCCGCTCCAGAAAAACTGTTTTTT. It codes for CTSSPASAPEKLFF.

About this clonotype itself: One end of the junction is discordant with germline, which a read error may explain. The chain joins TRBV4-3 to TRBJ2-5, with D hard to call. CDR3 length: 15 residues. The germline V gene has CDR1 LGHNA and CDR2 YSLEER. The CDR3 reads CAGSQALVFGETQYF. The CDR3 coding sequence is TGCGCCGGCAGCCAGGCCTTAGTGTTCGGAGAGACCCAGTACTTC.

The rearrangement links TRBV20-1 to TRBJ2-1; D remains ambiguous. V was clipped by 3 bases and J by 7 bases, with 16 bases between them. The CDR3 extends over 14 amino acids. Germline CDR1 and CDR2: DFQATT and SNEGSKA (reference sequence). CDR3 amino acids: CSASSTRAANEQFF. CDR3 bases: TGCAGTGCTAGCTCCACCCGGGCAGCGAATGAGCAGTTCTTC.

This clonotype was counted between two and nine times. This rearrangement joins TRBV4-1 to TRBJ2-3, with unresolved D. This CDR3 region has 16 residues. The ends were cut back, 0 bases at V and 7 bases at J, with 17 bases in the middle. Germline V CDR1 and CDR2: MGHRA, YSYEKL. As DNA, the CDR3 is TGCGCCAGCAGCCAAGATTGGTCACAAGATTCGAATACGCAGTATTTT. This gives the protein CASSQDWSQDSNTQYF.

The table lists this clonotype with a few counts. V usage is TRBV18 and J usage is TRBJ2-1; perhaps D is TRBD1 or TRBD2 (6 bases each). The V gene's germline CDR1 is KGHSH and CDR2 LQKENI. The CDR3 length is 14 residues. V lost 3 bases and J lost 6, with 12 bases in between. In DNA form, the CDR3 reads TGTGCCAGCTCACCCCGGGGGCAAATCAATGAGCAGTTCTTC. Translated, it gives CASSPRGQINEQFF.

The rearrangement uses TRBV20-1 and TRBJ2-1; the match to TRBD2 covers 8 bases. The CDR3 consists of 14 residues. V dropped 4 bases and J dropped 7; count of bases not matched to a gene: 9. Germline V lookup: CDR1 DFQATT, CDR2 SNEGSKA (reference sequence). The CDR3, as DNA: TGCAGTGCTACCGGGACTAGTACCCCTAATGAGCAGTTCTTC. The encoded protein is CSATGTSTPNEQFF.

This chain uses TRBV27 with TRBJ2-7, with a tentative D call TRBD2 (5 bases). Germline CDR1 reads MNHEY; CDR2 reads SMNVEV (reference sequence). V gave up 3 bases and J gave up 0 bases, with 12 bases separating them. CDR3 size: 15 residues. This chain's CDR3 is CASSLGIGSSYEQYF. CDR3 DNA: TGTGCCAGCAGTTTGGGGATAGGGAGCTCCTACGAGCAGTACTTC.

Only a few counts were recorded for this clonotype. V is TRBV13 and J is TRBJ2-7; D possibly matches TRBD1 or TRBD2 (5 bases each). The V end was cut by 10 bases, the J end by 7 bases, with 20 bases between. CDR1 is PRHDT and CDR2 is FYEKMQ in the germline V gene (reference sequence). This CDR3 contains 13 residues. The DNA of the CDR3 is TGTGCCACTCCGGGAAGGGACGCGGGTGAGCAGTACTTC. Protein: CATPGRDAGEQYF. The variable domain in full, with the rest retrieved from reference TRBV13 and TRBJ2-7, is AAGVIQSPRHLIKEKRETATLKCYPIPRHDTVYWYQQGPGQDPQFLISFYEKMQSDKGSIPDRFSAQQFSDYHSELNMSSLELGDSALYFCATPGRDAGEQYFGPGTRLTVT.

This clonotype was observed a few times. This sequence may be a read error, since a much larger clone differs from it by one base. The chain joins TRBV20-1 to TRBJ1-4, with D unclear. Per germline, CDR1 DFQATT and CDR2 SNEGSKA (reference sequence). This CDR3 is 14 amino acids long. Trimming removed 5 bases at V and 8 bases at J, with 18 bases between. CDR3: CSAGVDRVGEKLFF. In DNA, the CDR3 is TGCAGTGCTGGAGTAGATCGGGTCGGGGAAAAACTGTTTTTT.

There are a few counts of this clonotype. The chain joins TRBV10-3 to TRBJ2-3; D gene uncertain. Per the germline V gene, CDR1 is ENHRY and CDR2 is SYGVKD. The CDR3 has 13 residues. Trimming left V 6 bases short and J 6 bases short, with 13 bases between. The CDR3 is CAISLRSPDTQYF. CDR3 DNA: TGTGCCATCAGCCTCCGTTCCCCTGATACGCAGTATTTT.

This clonotype was recorded a few times. One end of the junction fails to match germline, which may point to a read error. The rearrangement uses TRBV4-1 and TRBJ2-7; 10 bases align to TRBD2. The CDR3 has 17 amino acids. Per germline, CDR1 MGHRA and CDR2 YSYEKL. CDR3 protein: CASGQDVGTSVAYEQYF. CDR3 sequence (DNA): TGCGCCAGCGGCCAAGATGTCGGGACTAGCGTAGCCTACGAGCAGTACTTC.

This clonotype occurred many times. The chain joins TRBV29-1 to TRBJ2-5; D may be TRBD2 (6 bases). V lost 8 bases and J lost 5, with 18 bases in between. The CDR3 is 13 amino acids. Germline V gene sequence: CDR1 SQVTM, CDR2 ANQGSEA. CDR3 sequence: CSTGEGLVETQYF. In DNA, the CDR3 is TGCAGCACGGGAGAGGGCCTAGTTGAGACCCAGTACTTC.

The genes are TRBV15 and TRBJ1-2; D gene uncertain. The CDR3 totals 11 residues. V lost 0 bases and J lost 8, with 4 bases in between. CDR1 is LNHNV and CDR2 is YYDKDF in the germline V gene (reference sequence). The CDR3, as DNA: TGTGCCACCAGCAGAGATGGGGGCTACACCTTC. It specifies CATSRDGGYTF.